The TCR beta chain described here comes from a study of cytomegalovirus exposure and HLA in healthy donors. General study findings and limits: Both high specificity and high sensitivity reportedly marked the classifier's diagnosis of cytomegalovirus status. It was assumed in the presence/absence analyses that sequencing depth was roughly uniform across donors. The authors considered a cluster of highly shared sequence variants likely to be a sequencing artifact.

As for this clone: Its specificity is not known.

The PCR ran on 60 Vbeta and 13 Jbeta primers. Assay used: immunoSEQ multiplex PCR; TCRdb lists only in-frame clones, some missing. In the table there are about 170,000 clones, roughly 80% of which are singletons. The sample consisted of PBMCs. This TCR was sampled from a male donor in good health and CMV-seronegative.

The CDR3 nucleotides are TGTGCCAGCAGTGAAGCGGGCAGGGGGCTCAACCAGCCCCAGCATTTT. Translated: CASSEAGRGLNQPQHF. The chain joins TRBV6-1 to TRBJ1-5; 8 bases are shared with TRBD1. Germline V lookup: CDR1 MNHNS, CDR2 SASEGT. CDR3 length: 16 residues. V gave up 0 bases and J gave up 7 bases; unmatched junction bases: 8.